The present entry profiles one T cell receptor (beta chain) with its context. Treatment noted: 19 received Ad26.COV2.S at low or high dose, single or two shots; 5 received placebo; per-sample allocation not given. Samples analyzed were those drawn on day 63 after the first vaccine or placebo injection. An Ad26 vector was used to express Wuhan-strain SARS-CoV-2 spike as the vaccine. This record comes from a study of Ad26.COV2.S vaccination and SARS-CoV-2 variants. Per germline, CDR1 MNHEY and CDR2 SMNVEV (reference sequence). After removal of 4 bases from V and 1 base from J, the junction contained 4 bases not matched to a gene. CDR3 length equals 15 residues. Some clones are missing from TCRdb's copy, which holds only in-frame ones; the method was immunoSEQ multiplex PCR. The data show 330,000 or so clones, roughly 88% seen once.

The TCR was taken from a person between 18 and 60 years old who received the Ad26.COV2.S COVID-19 vaccine or a placebo. The sample was peripheral blood, taken in a trial of Ad26.COV2.S vaccine versus placebo. The chain combines TRBV27 with TRBJ2-3; 8 nucleotides line up with TRBD2. The CDR3 DNA follows: TGTGCCAGCAGTTCGCCGGGACTAGGCACAGATACGCAGTATTTT. This gives the protein CASSSPGLGTDTQYF.